One sample yielded the 22 T cell receptor beta chains listed below, sequenced in a study of graft-versus-host responses after intestinal transplantation (dated by TCRdb to the early 2020s). Preparation of the library involved the immunoSEQ multiplex PCR assay. The immuneACCESS repertoire file appears here via TCRdb, limited to in-frame rearrangements. These files lack a portion of the clones; in checked studies, under half of the deficit traces to unresolved V genes, and the cause of the others is not known. Within this sample are around 30,000 clones, with about three quarters of them counted one time only. The ten largest clones take up 2.5% to 3.5% of the sample. Intraepithelial and lamina propria lymphocytes were isolated from graft specimens using dithiothreitol, EDTA incubations and collagenase D digestion. The source material was ileum tissue, sampled 98 days after intestinal transplantation. These receptors were taken from a human patient who received an intestinal transplant, so some T cells may come from the graft donor.

The rearrangement links TRBV18 to TRBJ2-1; a possible D gene is TRBD1 (5 bases). Trimming left V 3 bases short and J 8 bases short, with 20 bases between. Per the germline V gene, CDR1 is KGHSH and CDR2 is LQKENI. There are 16 residues in the CDR3. The DNA of the CDR3 is TGTGCCAGCTCACCCCTAGGGGCCCTTGAACAGGATGAGCAGTTCTTC. Protein: CASSPLGALEQDEQFF. The full variable domain, with the rest looked up from reference TRBV18 and TRBJ2-1, is NAGVMQNPRHLVRRRGQEARLRCSPMKGHSHVYWYRQLPEEGLKFMVYLQKENIIDESGMPKERFSAEFPKEGPSILRIQQVVRGDSAAYFCASSPLGALEQDEQFFGPGTRLTVL.

The chain combines TRBV5-1 with TRBJ1-1, with 9 bases fitting TRBD1. The junction had 9 bases not matched to a gene; V was cut back by 3 bases and J by 6 bases. The CDR3 spans 15 residues. Germline V CDR1 and CDR2: SGHRS, YFSETQ. The CDR3 coding sequence is TGCGCCAGCAGCTCGACAGGGGGTATCGGCTCTGAAGCTTTCTTT. Protein: CASSSTGGIGSEAFF.

This clone came up a few times. The chain combines TRBV5-6 with TRBJ2-7; D possibly corresponds to TRBD1 (5 bases). Germline values: CDR1 SGHDT, CDR2 YYEEEE. CDR3 size: 12 residues. V lost 2 bases, J lost 4 bases, and 7 bases lay in between. The CDR3, as DNA: TGTGCCAGCAGCTTCAGGGTTTACGAGCAGTACTTC. Protein: CASSFRVYEQYF.

The chain couples TRBV7-2 to TRBJ1-2; possible D gene TRBD1, 6 bases. This CDR3 is built from 15 residues. Trimming shortened V by 6 bases and J by 3 bases, and 17 bases separated the two germline ends. Germline CDR1 SGHTA, CDR2 FQGNSA. The CDR3 bases are TGTGCCAGCAGACCGGGGGGCAGGGGAGACTATGGCTACACCTTC. It codes for CASRPGGRGDYGYTF. Combining the CDR3 with reference TRBV7-2 and TRBJ1-2 gives the whole variable domain GAGVSQSPSNKVTEKGKDVELRCDPISGHTALYWYRQSLGQGLEFLIYFQGNSAPDKSGLPSDRFSAERTGGSVSTLTIQRTQQEDSAVYLCASRPGGRGDYGYTFGSGTRLTVV.

The gene calls are TRBV13 and TRBJ2-1; TRBD2 is a possible D gene (5 bases). Per the germline V gene, CDR1 is PRHDT and CDR2 is FYEKMQ (reference sequence). The CDR3 sequence is 13 residues long. With 5 bases removed from V and 7 bases from J, the gap between germline ends came to 12 bases. The CDR3 nucleotides are TGTGCCAGCAGCCAAGACTACTTTAATGAGCAGTTCTTC. Protein sequence: CASSQDYFNEQFF.

This rearrangement joins TRBV12-1 to TRBJ1-5. TRBV12-1 is reported as a pseudogene. This CDR3 contains 15 residues. The CDR3 DNA sequence: TGTGCCAGCAGCTTTAGGGGACTGGGGGGACAGCCCCAGCATTTT. Protein: CASSFRGLGGQPQHF.

This clone was found once. The chain links TRBV4-1 to TRBJ1-5; maybe TRBD1 (5 bases). Germline CDR1 and CDR2: MGHRA and YSYEKL. This CDR3 comprises 16 residues. V gave up 0 bases and J gave up 7 bases, with 16 bases separating them. This chain's CDR3 is CASSQDGQGRGQPQHF. The CDR3 coding sequence is TGCGCCAGCAGCCAAGATGGTCAGGGAAGAGGACAGCCCCAGCATTTT.

This clone has only a few counts. The V and J genes are TRBV5-6 and TRBJ1-5; D is undetermined. This CDR3 spans 15 amino acids. V was cut by 1 base and J by 5 bases, with 13 bases left in between. Looked up from germline, CDR1 is SGHDT and CDR2 is YYEEEE. CDR3 protein: CASSLSGWVDQPQHF. In DNA, the CDR3 is TGTGCCAGCAGCTTGTCGGGGTGGGTAGATCAGCCCCAGCATTTT.

This sequence joins TRBV27 and TRBJ2-3; 12 bases fit TRBD2. The CDR3 is 17 residues long. Germline lookup yields CDR1 MNHEY and CDR2 SMNVEV (reference sequence). After removal of 5 bases from V and 6 bases from J, the junction contained 12 bases not matched to a gene. This CDR3 is CASSPLRTSGEKDTQYF. CDR3 coding DNA: TGTGCCAGCAGTCCCTTAAGGACTAGCGGGGAGAAGGATACGCAGTATTTT.

This clone occurred a few times. This CDR3 is also generated by other DNA sequences in the sample. The chain couples TRBV20-1 to TRBJ1-2; D unresolved. Between the trimmed V and J ends, which lost 3 bases and 2 bases, there was a span of 4 bases. Germline CDR1 and CDR2: DFQATT and SNEGSKA (reference sequence). The CDR3 loop spans 11 amino acids. Written as DNA, the CDR3 is TGCAGTGCTAGGCCAAACTATGGCTACACCTTC. This sequence encodes CSARPNYGYTF.

This clone was seen a handful of times. The chain is built from TRBV19 and TRBJ1-2; 9 bases fit TRBD1. Germline trimming cut 11 bases from V and 5 bases from J; bases unmatched to any gene: 12. The CDR3 has 14 amino acids. CDR1 and CDR2 from the germline V gene are LNHDA and SQIVND (reference sequence). The CDR3 coding sequence is TGTGCCTCCCAAGGCAGGACAGGGGAATATGGCTACACCTTC. As protein: CASQGRTGEYGYTF.

This clone rates as medium-sized. This chain joins TRBV18 and TRBJ2-4; D ambiguous. Germline CDR1 and CDR2: KGHSH and LQKENI. With 9 bases removed from V and 8 bases from J, the gap between germline ends came to 8 bases. The CDR3 is made up of 10 amino acids. CDR3 sequence: CASGGDIQYF. DNA for the CDR3: TGTGCCAGTGGTGGAGACATTCAGTACTTC.

The chain uses TRBV10-1 and TRBJ2-7; D not resolved. Trimming left V 6 bases short and J 1 base short, with 10 bases between. Germline CDR1 is WNHNN and CDR2 is SYGVQD (reference sequence). The CDR3 runs to 13 residues. The CDR3 protein is CASRNRPSYEQYF. DNA for the CDR3: TGCGCCAGCAGAAATCGGCCTTCCTACGAGCAGTACTTC.

V gene TRBV7-6 combines with J gene TRBJ1-6; D is unclear. Looked up from germline, CDR1 is SGHVS and CDR2 is FNYEAQ. The CDR3 runs to 17 residues. Trimming stripped 6 bases from V and 0 bases from J, with 15 bases between. CDR3 sequence reads: CASSSQPRASYNSPLHF. The CDR3 DNA reads as TGTGCCAGCAGTAGTCAGCCCCGCGCCTCCTATAATTCACCCCTCCACTTT.

The chain uses TRBV28 and TRBJ2-4, with 9 bases aligning to TRBD1. The CDR3 runs to 13 residues. Losses at the gene ends were 5 bases for V and 7 bases for J; bases not matched to a gene: 3. Germline-derived CDR1 and CDR2 are MDHEN and SYDVKM. The CDR3 sequence is CASSRGTGNIQYF. CDR3 in DNA: TGTGCCAGCAGTAGGGGGACAGGGAACATTCAGTACTTC.

V and J are TRBV4-1 and TRBJ1-1; D gene uncertain. The CDR3 runs to 15 residues. In germline, CDR1 is MGHRA, CDR2 YSYEKL. Between the trimmed V and J ends, which lost 1 base and 1 base, there was a span of 10 bases. DNA for the CDR3: TGCGCCAGCAGCCAAGCTGGCCTCAGGAACACTGAAGCTTTCTTT. Its translation is CASSQAGLRNTEAFF.

This chain joins TRBV19 and TRBJ1-1; tentatively, D is TRBD1 (5 bases). Germline values: CDR1 LNHDA, CDR2 SQIVND (reference sequence). The CDR3 length is 11 residues. The ends were cut back, 5 bases at V and 8 bases at J, with 9 bases in the middle. The CDR3 sequence: CASSHDREAFF. The CDR3 coding sequence is TGTGCCAGTAGTCACGACAGAGAAGCTTTCTTT.

The chain has TRBV18 and TRBJ1-1; 7 bases are shared with TRBD1. The CDR3 is made up of 13 amino acids. The germline V gene encodes CDR1 KGHSH and CDR2 LQKENI. Trimming cost V 3 bases and J 5 bases; bases outside gene matches: 3. The CDR3 protein is CASSPDRVTEAFF. In DNA, the CDR3 is TGTGCCAGCTCACCCGACAGGGTGACTGAAGCTTTCTTT.

This sequence joins TRBV12-5 and TRBJ1-1; TRBD1 is a possible D gene (5 bases). This CDR3 spans 16 amino acids. V was cut by 0 bases and J by 3 bases, with 14 bases left in between. CDR1 and CDR2 (germline): LGHNT, FRNRAP. The CDR3 sequence: CASGLVRGGEDTEAFF. Written as DNA, the CDR3 is TGTGCTAGTGGTTTGGTACGCGGAGGGGAGGACACTGAAGCTTTCTTT.

This chain's CDR3 is CASSSGQDNGEQYF. The CDR3 DNA reads TGCGCCAGCAGCTCAGGACAGGACAACGGCGAGCAGTACTTC. This chain uses TRBV5-1 with TRBJ2-7; 7 nucleotides match TRBD1. With V trimmed by 3 bases and J by 6 bases, 9 bases remained unmatched. Germline V CDR1 and CDR2: SGHRS, YFSETQ. This CDR3 has 14 amino acids.

This chain connects TRBV4-1 to TRBJ2-5, with 9 bases identical to TRBD2. Germline V gene data show CDR1 as MGHRA and CDR2 as YSYEKL. This CDR3 region has 16 residues. V dropped 0 bases and J dropped 1; count of bases not matched to a gene: 3. The DNA for the CDR3 is TGCGCCAGCAGCCAAGAATGGCGGGGGGGCCAAGAGACCCAGTACTTC. This translates into CASSQEWRGGQETQYF.

The CDR3 here is CASSPWDTRVTQPQHF. The DNA for the CDR3 is TGTGCCAGCAGTCCCTGGGACACACGGGTGACTCAGCCCCAGCATTTT. This sequence joins TRBV6-6 and TRBJ1-5, with D possibly being TRBD1 (6 bases). The CDR3 runs to 16 residues. Germline CDR1 is MNHNY and CDR2 is SVGAGI (reference sequence). Trimming left V 5 bases short and J 6 bases short, with 20 bases between.